This T cell receptor (beta chain) was captured by sequencing in a study of blood T cell repertoires in COVID-19. Trimming pared 1 base from V and 3 bases from J, leaving 8 bases between. This CDR3 contains 14 residues. CDR1 and CDR2 (germline): SGHNT, YYREEE (reference sequence). Profiling relied on immunoSEQ multiplex PCR, and the TCRdb table lists in-frame clones only, not all of them. The sample shows some 200,000 clones, 70% to 90% of them seen only once. Sequences were obtained from peripheral blood. The chain combines TRBV5-4 with TRBJ1-5, with TRBD1 as a possible D gene (5 bases). This clonotype originated in a woman aged 45-65 years with acute or convalescent COVID-19. The CDR3 coding sequence is TGTGCCAGCAGCTTGCAGGGCCTCAATCAGCCCCAGCATTTT. This translates into CASSLQGLNQPQHF.